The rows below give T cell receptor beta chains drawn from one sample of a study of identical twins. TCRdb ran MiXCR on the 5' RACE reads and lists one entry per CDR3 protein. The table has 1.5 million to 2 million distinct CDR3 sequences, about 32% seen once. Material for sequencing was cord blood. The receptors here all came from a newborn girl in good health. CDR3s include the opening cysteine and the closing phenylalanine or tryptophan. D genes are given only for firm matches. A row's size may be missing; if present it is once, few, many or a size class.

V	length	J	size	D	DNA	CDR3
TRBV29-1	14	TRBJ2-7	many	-	TGCAGCGTTGTTCTCCCTAGCGCAACCTACGAGCAGTACTTC	CSVVLPSATYEQYF
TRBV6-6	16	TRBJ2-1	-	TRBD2	TGTGCCAGCAGTTACTCGGTAGCGGGAGGGCCCAATGAGCAGTTCTTC	CASSYSVAGGPNEQFF
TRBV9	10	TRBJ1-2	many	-	TGTGCCAGCAGTGGGTATGGCTACACCTTC	CASSGYGYTF
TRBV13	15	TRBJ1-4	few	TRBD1	TGTGCCAGCAGCTTGACAGGGAGTACTAATGAAAAACTGTTTTTT	CASSLTGSTNEKLFF
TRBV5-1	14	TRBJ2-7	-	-	TGCGCCAGCAGCTTGAAGCGACCCCCAATAAACCAGTACTTC	CASSLKRPPINQYF
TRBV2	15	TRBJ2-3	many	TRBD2	TGCGCCAGCAGCGGAACTAGCGGGGGCACAGATACGCAGTATTTT	CASSGTSGGTDTQYF
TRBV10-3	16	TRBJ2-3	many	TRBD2	TGTGCCATCAGTGAGGGGCTAGCGGGAGACGCAGATACGCAGTATTTT	CAISEGLAGDADTQYF
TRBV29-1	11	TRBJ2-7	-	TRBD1	TGCAGCACAAGACAGGGCTACGAGCAGTACTTC	CSTRQGYEQYF
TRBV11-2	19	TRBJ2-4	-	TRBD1	TGTGCCAGCAGCTTAACTCTCTCCGGGACAGGGGGCTGTACAAACATTCAGTACTTC	CASSLTLSGTGGCTNIQYF
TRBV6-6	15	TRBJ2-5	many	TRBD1	TGTGCCAGCAGTCCCCGGGACAGGGGTCGAGAGACCCAGTACTTC	CASSPRDRGRETQYF
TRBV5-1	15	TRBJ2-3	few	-	TGCGCCAGCAGCTTGGCTCTTTCTCACACAGATACGCAGTATTTT	CASSLALSHTDTQYF
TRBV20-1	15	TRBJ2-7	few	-	TGCAGTGCCGTATTAGGGCCTAGCTTTTCGACCGAGCAGTACTTC	CSAVLGPSFSTEQYF
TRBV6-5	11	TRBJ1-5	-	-	TGTGCCAGCACTTGGCGGGGGCCCCAGCATTTT	CASTWRGPQHF
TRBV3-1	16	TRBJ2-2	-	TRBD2	TGTGCCAGCAGCCAAGCGTCTAGCGGCTACACCGGGGAGCTGTTTTTT	CASSQASSGYTGELFF
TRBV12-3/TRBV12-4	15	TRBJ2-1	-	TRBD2	TGTGCCAGCAGTCCCCGTCGGTTTAGCGGGGATGAGCAGTTCTTC	CASSPRRFSGDEQFF
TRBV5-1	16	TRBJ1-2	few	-	TGCGCCAGCAGCTTGGCAAGCGGGGCGCGGGGCTATGGCTACACCTTC	CASSLASGARGYGYTF
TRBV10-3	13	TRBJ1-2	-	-	TGTGCCGTCCGAACAGGGCCGGCTATGAGATACACCTTC	CAVRTGPAMRYTF
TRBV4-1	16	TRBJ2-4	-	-	TGCGCCAGCAGCCAAGATTGGAAGAGGGCCAAAAACATTCAGTACTTC	CASSQDWKRAKNIQYF
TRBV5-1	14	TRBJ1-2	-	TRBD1	TGCGCCAGCAGCGCGGACAGGATATGGTATGGCTACACCTTC	CASSADRIWYGYTF
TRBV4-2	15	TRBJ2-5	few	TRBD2	TGTGCCAGCAGCCAAGAGAGGACTAGTTCAGAGACCCAGTACTTC	CASSQERTSSETQYF
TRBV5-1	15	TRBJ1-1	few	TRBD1	TGCGCCAGCAGCTCGTCGACAGGGCCGAACACTGAAGCTTTCTTT	CASSSSTGPNTEAFF
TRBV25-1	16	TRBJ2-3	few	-	TGTGCCAGCAGTGAATCTCGTGGCGGGCGCACAGATACGCAGTATTTT	CASSESRGGRTDTQYF
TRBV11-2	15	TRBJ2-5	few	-	TGTGCCAGCAGCTTAGATCCGGGGGGCCATGAGACCCAGTACTTC	CASSLDPGGHETQYF
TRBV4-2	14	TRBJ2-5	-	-	TGTGCCAGCAGCCAAGACTTGTGCCAAGAGACCCAGTACTTC	CASSQDLCQETQYF
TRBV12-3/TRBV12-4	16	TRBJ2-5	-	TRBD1	TGTGCCAGCAGTCTAGGGACAGGGGTCGACCAAGAGACCCAGTACTTC	CASSLGTGVDQETQYF
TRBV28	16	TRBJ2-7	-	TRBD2	TGTGCCAGCAGTCTCTCGACTAGCGGGAGGGTCTACGAGCAGTACTTC	CASSLSTSGRVYEQYF
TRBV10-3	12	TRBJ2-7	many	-	TGTGCCATCAGTGGGACTGTCTACGAGCAGTACTTC	CAISGTVYEQYF
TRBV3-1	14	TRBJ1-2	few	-	TGTGCCAGCAGCCATTCCGTGGGGGGCTATGGCTACACCTTC	CASSHSVGGYGYTF
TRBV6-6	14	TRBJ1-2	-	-	TGTGCCAGCAGTTACATTATGGGAGAGGATAACTACACCTTC	CASSYIMGEDNYTF
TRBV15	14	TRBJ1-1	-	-	TGTGCCACCAGCAGAGATGTCGGAAACACTGAAGCTTTCTTT	CATSRDVGNTEAFF
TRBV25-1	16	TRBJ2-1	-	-	TGTGCCAGCAGTGTACTAGACGGGAGCGGGTACAATGAGCAGTTCTTC	CASSVLDGSGYNEQFF